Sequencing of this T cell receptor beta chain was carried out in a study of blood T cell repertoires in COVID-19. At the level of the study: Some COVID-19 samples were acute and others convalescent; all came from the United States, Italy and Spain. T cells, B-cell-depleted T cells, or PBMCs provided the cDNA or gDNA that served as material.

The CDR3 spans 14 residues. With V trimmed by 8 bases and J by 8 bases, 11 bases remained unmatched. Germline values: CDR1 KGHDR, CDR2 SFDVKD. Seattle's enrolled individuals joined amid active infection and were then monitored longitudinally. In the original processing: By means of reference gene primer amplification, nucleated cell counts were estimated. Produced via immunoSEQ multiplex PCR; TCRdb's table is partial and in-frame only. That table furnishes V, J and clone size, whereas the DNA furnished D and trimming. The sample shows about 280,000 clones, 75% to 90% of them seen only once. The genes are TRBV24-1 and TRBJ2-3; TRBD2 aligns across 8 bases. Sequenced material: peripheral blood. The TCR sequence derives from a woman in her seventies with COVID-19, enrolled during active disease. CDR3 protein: CATTSAGGQGTQYF. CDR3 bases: TGTGCCACCACTTCGGCGGGGGGCCAGGGTACGCAGTATTTT.